This T cell receptor (beta chain) was obtained from a study of PD-1 blockade in mismatch repair-deficient tumors. Study in general: Patients had approximately 12 mismatch repair-deficient cancer types and were previously treated and progressing. Study findings and constraints: Rapid post-treatment expansion, then contraction, generally preceding radiologic response, marked tumor-resident clones.

Notes on this clone: What it binds is not known.

PCR or immunohistochemistry showed mismatch repair deficiency in every enrolled patient. TCRs were sequenced from three patients responding to pembrolizumab. Some clones are missing from TCRdb's copy, which holds only in-frame ones; the method was immunoSEQ multiplex PCR. The sample holds approximately 110,000 clones, 65% to 80% seen once. This CDR3 is built from 13 residues. The germline CDR1 and CDR2 sequences are SEHNR and FQNEAQ (reference sequence). Trimming shortened V by 1 base and J by 9 bases, and 10 bases separated the two germline ends. This material consisted of peripheral blood, taken 60 to 65 weeks after starting pembrolizumab. The rearrangement uses TRBV7-9 and TRBJ2-1; D may be TRBD2 (5 bases). The receptor comes from an adult with mismatch repair-deficient cancer. The CDR3 DNA is TGTGCCAGCAGCTTAGTCGAGAGCGGTGAGCAGTTCTTC. It specifies CASSLVESGEQFF.